These 20 T cell receptor beta chains were all obtained from the same sample, sequenced in a study of blood T cells in healthy people across ages. A second PCR of 7 to 11 cycles used a sample-barcoded 5' primer and a J-beta primer mix. Each CDR3 protein is one row after TCRdb ran MiXCR on the 5' RACE reads. The sample includes about 580,000 distinct CDR3 sequences, around 50% seen only once; the top ten take under 30%. Sequenced input: blood. The receptors derive from a man of 80 years or more in good health.

The V call is TRBV20-1, the J call TRBJ1-2; weak D call: TRBD1 (5 bases). CDR3 length: 13 amino acids. V lost 6 bases to trimming and J lost 4 bases, with 15 bases between them. Germline values: CDR1 DFQATT, CDR2 SNEGSKA (reference sequence). Here the CDR3 DNA reads TGCAGTGCCACCAGGGAGGGTCTCTATGGCTACACCTTC. It encodes CSATREGLYGYTF.

This chain links TRBV20-1 with TRBJ2-7; TRBD2 might be the D (5 bases). CDR3 length: 13 amino acids. Germline CDR1 is DFQATT and CDR2 is SNEGSKA (reference sequence). The V end lost 0 bases, the J end lost 6 bases, and 12 bases lay between the germline ends. This CDR3 is CSARETSRGEQYF. The CDR3 DNA sequence: TGCAGTGCTAGAGAAACGAGCCGGGGCGAGCAGTACTTC.

This clonotype was detected only a few times. The chain recombines TRBV12-3 or TRBV12-4 with TRBJ2-3; D not certain. V lost 2 bases and J 4 bases, leaving 10 bases between the germline ends. The CDR3 sequence is 14 residues long. In DNA, the CDR3 is TGTGCCAGCAGTTTATCGTTAGTCCCAGATACGCAGTATTTT. Translation gives CASSLSLVPDTQYF.

The gene calls are TRBV7-2 and TRBJ2-7; 11 bases match TRBD2. There are 16 residues in the CDR3. V was pared by 7 bases and J by 6 bases, with 14 bases of the junction left unmatched. Germline V lookup: CDR1 SGHTA, CDR2 FQGNSA. CDR3 loop: CASTTGLAGGSGEQYF. The CDR3 nucleotides read TGTGCCAGCACCACGGGGCTAGCGGGAGGTTCTGGCGAGCAGTACTTC.

V is TRBV7-9 and J is TRBJ2-1; no definite D call. Trimming cost V 3 bases and J 2 bases, with 5 bases left between them. Germline V gene lookup returns CDR1 SEHNR and CDR2 FQNEAQ (reference sequence). CDR3 length: 13 amino acids. CDR3 sequence reads: CASSFTAYNEQFF. DNA of the CDR3: TGTGCCAGCAGCTTTACCGCCTACAATGAGCAGTTCTTC.

The rearrangement links TRBV7-2 to TRBJ2-5, with no clear D. The V gene lost 3 bases and the J gene lost 2 bases, with 10 bases spanning the gap. In germline, CDR1 is SGHTA, CDR2 FQGNSA. The length of the CDR3 is 14 residues. The CDR3 reads CASSFSRVQETQYF. In DNA, the CDR3 is TGTGCCAGCAGCTTCTCTAGGGTACAAGAGACCCAGTACTTC.

V and J are TRBV9 and TRBJ2-1; 7 bases fit TRBD1. The CDR3 sequence is 15 residues long. The germline V gene encodes CDR1 SGDLS and CDR2 YYNGEE. V gave up 1 base and J gave up 9 bases; unmatched junction bases: 10. CDR3 DNA sequence: TGTGCCAGCAGCGTATCGGGGACAGAGGCGCGTGAGCAGTTCTTC. This gives the protein CASSVSGTEAREQFF.

This clonotype came up once. The chain has TRBV7-2 and TRBJ1-5; possibly TRBD1 for D (5 bases). The ends were cut back, 2 bases at V and 3 bases at J, with 14 bases in the middle. CDR1 is SGHTA and CDR2 is FQGNSA in the germline V gene. This CDR3 has 16 amino acids. CDR3 DNA: TGTGCCAGCAGCTTATTTGGACAACAAGTCAATCAGCCCCAGCATTTT. This encodes CASSLFGQQVNQPQHF. Looking up the rest from reference TRBV7-2 and TRBJ1-5 gives the full variable domain: GAGVSQSPSNKVTEKGKDVELRCDPISGHTALYWYRQSLGQGLEFLIYFQGNSAPDKSGLPSDRFSAERTGGSVSTLTIQRTQQEDSAVYLCASSLFGQQVNQPQHFGDGTRLSIL.

The rearrangement uses TRBV12-3 or TRBV12-4 and TRBJ1-6; no clear D gene. Trimming took off 6 bases at V and 2 bases at J, with 11 bases between the two ends. The CDR3 has 15 residues. In DNA, the CDR3 is TGTGCCAGCAGCTTAACGTGGACCTATAATTCACCCCTCCACTTT. Encoded protein: CASSLTWTYNSPLHF.

This clonotype was observed a few times. The V and J genes are TRBV28 and TRBJ1-1, with D perhaps matching TRBD1 (5 bases). Trimming pared 5 bases from V and 9 bases from J, leaving 13 bases between. Germline V gene data show CDR1 as MDHEN and CDR2 as SYDVKM. The CDR3 contains 12 residues. CDR3 coding DNA: TGTGCCAGCAGTCTCCCCGACAGACAAGCTTTCTTT. Protein product: CASSLPDRQAFF.

For the CDR3, the DNA is TGTGCCAGTCACATCGGACAGGGTGGATCACCCCTCCACTTT. The encoded protein is CASHIGQGGSPLHF. The chain has TRBV27 and TRBJ1-6; 8 bases align to TRBD1. Germline CDR1 is MNHEY and CDR2 is SMNVEV (reference sequence). The CDR3 totals 14 residues. The junction had 11 bases not matched to a gene; V was cut back by 9 bases and J by 10 bases.

This clonotype was observed a handful of times. This chain connects TRBV7-9 to TRBJ2-1; 9 nucleotides align to TRBD2. Germline V lookup: CDR1 SEHNR, CDR2 FQNEAQ (reference sequence). Trimming cost V 5 bases and J 4 bases; bases outside gene matches: 3. The CDR3 is made up of 14 amino acids. The CDR3 reads CASSVGLAYNEQFF. The DNA for the CDR3 is TGTGCCAGCAGCGTGGGACTAGCTTACAATGAGCAGTTCTTC.

CDR3 amino acids: CASNRGQKVTF. The CDR3 DNA is TGTGCCAGCAACCGCGGACAGAAAGTCACCTTC. This sequence joins TRBV12-3 or TRBV12-4 and TRBJ1-2; D might be TRBD1 (6 bases). The length of the CDR3 is 11 residues. Trimming stripped 7 bases from V and 13 bases from J, with 16 bases between.

This sequence joins TRBV29-1 and TRBJ2-5; 10 positions agree with TRBD1. With 6 bases clipped from V and 11 bases from J, the junction kept 9 bases outside the gene matches. This CDR3 comprises 12 residues. CDR1 is SQVTM and CDR2 is ANQGSEA in the germline V gene. As DNA, the CDR3 is TGCAGCGTCCGGACAGGGGGGGATGAGCAGTACTTC. Its protein product is CSVRTGGDEQYF.

The sample holds one count of this clonotype. The chain joins TRBV29-1 to TRBJ2-7; the D gene is possibly TRBD2 (5 bases). Looked up from germline, CDR1 is SQVTM and CDR2 is ANQGSEA. Trimming removed 4 bases from V and 4 bases from J, with 17 bases in between. CDR3 length: 14 residues. The CDR3 bases are TGCAGCGTTGCTCCAAGACTAACGGCTTACGAGCAGTACTTC. As protein: CSVAPRLTAYEQYF.

This clonotype was recorded at least ten times. V gene TRBV7-6 combines with J gene TRBJ2-3; D is ambiguous. V was pared by 2 bases and J by 4 bases, with 10 bases between. CDR1 and CDR2 from the germline V gene are SGHVS and FNYEAQ. CDR3 length: 14 residues. The CDR3 loop is CASSLLAPPDTQYF. The CDR3 DNA sequence: TGTGCCAGCAGCTTATTAGCTCCCCCAGATACGCAGTATTTT.

This chain connects TRBV4-1 to TRBJ2-3; 11 positions agree with TRBD2. Trimming removed 8 bases from V and 0 bases from J; junction bases left unmatched: 10. The CDR3 extends over 17 amino acids. Germline V lookup: CDR1 MGHRA, CDR2 YSYEKL. The CDR3 region is CASAGASGGRSTDTQYF. The CDR3 coding sequence is TGCGCCAGCGCAGGGGCTAGCGGGGGGCGGAGCACAGATACGCAGTATTTT.

This clonotype was seen repeatedly, ten times or more. The chain links TRBV2 to TRBJ1-2; D ambiguous. Germline lookup yields CDR1 SNHLY and CDR2 FYNNEI. The CDR3 is made up of 11 amino acids. The germline V and J ends were trimmed by 1 base and 3 bases, with 0 bases remaining between them. CDR3 protein: CASSEDYGYTF. CDR3 sequence (DNA): TGTGCCAGCAGTGAAGACTATGGCTACACCTTC.

V and J are TRBV20-1 and TRBJ2-1, with TRBD2 matching over 10 bases. There are 18 residues in the CDR3. With V trimmed by 3 bases and J by 4 bases, 15 bases remained unmatched. CDR1 and CDR2 from the germline V gene are DFQATT and SNEGSKA (reference sequence). For the CDR3, the DNA is TGCAGTGCTAGGAAGGAGACCTTAAGCGGGGGGGCGTACAATGAGCAGTTCTTC. It is translated as CSARKETLSGGAYNEQFF.

The chain is built from TRBV15 and TRBJ2-1; the D gene is possibly TRBD1 (5 bases). The germline CDR1 and CDR2 sequences are LNHNV and YYDKDF (reference sequence). The CDR3 sequence is 17 residues long. V was shortened by 4 bases and J by 2 bases, with 18 bases between the two germline ends. The CDR3: CATSKEKKGPTYNEQFF. The CDR3 DNA reads TGTGCCACCAGCAAGGAAAAAAAGGGGCCAACCTACAATGAGCAGTTCTTC.